The 14 T cell receptor beta chains reported below all come from one sample, sequenced in a study of cytomegalovirus exposure and HLA in healthy donors. The PCR employed 60 Vbeta primers together with 13 Jbeta primers. Generated by immunoSEQ multiplex PCR, the TCRdb table keeps only in-frame clones and is missing some. The table has about 120,000 clones, around 79% seen once. Input material: PBMCs. The receptors stem from a woman younger than 30 in good health and CMV-seronegative.

The sample holds one count of this clone. This chain connects TRBV6-5 to TRBJ1-4; D is unclear. CDR3 length: 15 residues. Germline V lookup: CDR1 MNHEY, CDR2 SVGAGI. Deletions cut 0 bases from V and 1 base from J, with 6 bases between. The CDR3 reads CASSYSPGTNEKLFF. In DNA form, the CDR3 reads TGTGCCAGCAGTTACTCGCCAGGAACTAATGAAAAACTGTTTTTT.

The chain recombines TRBV2 with TRBJ2-3; 9 positions agree with TRBD2. The trim removed 3 bases at V and 2 bases at J, leaving 6 bases unmatched. This CDR3 has 16 amino acids. CDR1 and CDR2 from the germline V gene are SNHLY and FYNNEI. The CDR3 loop is CASSDSAGGFTDTQYF. The CDR3 nucleotides read TGTGCCAGCAGTGATTCGGCGGGAGGGTTCACAGATACGCAGTATTTT.

V usage is TRBV19 and J usage is TRBJ1-1; D is possibly TRBD1 (5 bases). V lost 4 bases and J 1 base, leaving 10 bases between the germline ends. Germline V gene lookup returns CDR1 LNHDA and CDR2 SQIVND (reference sequence). CDR3 size: 14 residues. This CDR3 is CASSTGLWNTEAFF. The CDR3 region has the DNA TGTGCCAGTAGTACAGGGCTGTGGAACACTGAAGCTTTCTTT. Supplemented by reference TRBV19 and TRBJ1-1, the full variable domain reads DGGITQSPKYLFRKEGQNVTLSCEQNLNHDAMYWYRQDPGQGLRLIYYSQIVNDFQKGDIAEGYSVSREKKESFPLTVTSAQKNPTAFYLCASSTGLWNTEAFFGQGTRLTVV.

The V call is TRBV18, the J call TRBJ1-6; D remains unclear. There are 12 residues in the CDR3. Germline CDR1 is KGHSH and CDR2 is LQKENI. V dropped 6 bases and J dropped 8 bases, with 8 bases sitting between them. This CDR3 reads CASSDSHSPLHF. The CDR3 coding sequence is TGTGCCAGCTCTGATAGCCATTCACCCCTCCACTTT. Drawing the rest from reference TRBV18 and TRBJ1-6, the complete variable domain is NAGVMQNPRHLVRRRGQEARLRCSPMKGHSHVYWYRQLPEEGLKFMVYLQKENIIDESGMPKERFSAEFPKEGPSILRIQQVVRGDSAAYFCASSDSHSPLHFGNGTRLTVT.

By sample fraction, this clone is medium-sized. The rearrangement links TRBV4-3 to TRBJ1-5; D may be TRBD1 (5 bases). Trimming removed 0 bases from V and 0 bases from J, with 18 bases in between. CDR3 length equals 19 residues. CDR1 and CDR2 (germline): LGHNA, YSLEER. The CDR3 nucleotides are TGCGCCAGCAGCCAAGAATTTGGGAAGGGGTATCATAGCAATCAGCCCCAGCATTTT. Translation gives CASSQEFGKGYHSNQPQHF.

The chain recombines TRBV27 with TRBJ2-2; D might be TRBD2 (5 bases). V was shortened by 7 bases and J by 6 bases, with 12 bases between the two germline ends. CDR1 is MNHEY and CDR2 is SMNVEV in the germline V gene (reference sequence). There are 13 residues in the CDR3. The CDR3 DNA follows: TGTGCCAGCACCATCCCCGGGGCCGGGGAGCTGTTTTTT. This gives the protein CASTIPGAGELFF.

The chain joins TRBV9 to TRBJ1-5; possibly TRBD1 for D (6 bases). Germline CDR1 is SGDLS and CDR2 is YYNGEE. This CDR3 is built from 15 residues. Deletions cut 0 bases from V and 0 bases from J, with 7 bases between. The CDR3 loop reads CASSVAGDSNQPQHF. CDR3 in DNA: TGTGCCAGCAGCGTAGCAGGGGATAGCAATCAGCCCCAGCATTTT.

The chain combines TRBV11-2 with TRBJ2-1; 10 bases fit TRBD2. With 3 bases clipped from V and 5 bases from J, the junction kept 4 bases outside the gene matches. This CDR3 has 15 amino acids. The V gene's germline CDR1 is SGHAT and CDR2 FQNNGV. The CDR3 protein is CASSFGTSAHNEQFF. The DNA for the CDR3 is TGTGCCAGCAGCTTCGGGACTAGCGCGCACAATGAGCAGTTCTTC.

The chain uses TRBV6-5 and TRBJ2-4; D is possibly TRBD2 (6 bases). The CDR3 length is 14 residues. Germline assignment: CDR1 MNHEY and CDR2 SVGAGI. The V gene lost 5 bases and the J gene lost 4 bases, with 12 bases spanning the gap. This chain's CDR3 is CASSPGLFKNIQYF. The CDR3 region has the DNA TGTGCCAGCAGTCCGGGACTGTTTAAAAACATTCAGTACTTC.

The CDR3 DNA reads as TGTGCCATCATGGCGGGGGCAGGGATGAACACTGAAGCTTTCTTT. Residues: CAIMAGAGMNTEAFF. The chain employs TRBV10-3 and TRBJ1-1; a possible D gene is TRBD1 (6 bases). Per germline, CDR1 ENHRY and CDR2 SYGVKD. The CDR3 is 15 residues long. The V and J ends lost 7 bases and 0 bases respectively, with 15 bases between them.

DNA of the CDR3: TGCGCCAGCAGCTTGGTAGGGAGCTCCTACAATGAGCAGTTCTTC. As protein: CASSLVGSSYNEQFF. The rearrangement joins TRBV5-1 to TRBJ2-1, with D possibly TRBD2 on 5 matching bases. The CDR3 sequence is 15 residues long. Trimming cost V 0 bases and J 0 bases, with 7 bases left between them. Per the germline V gene, CDR1 is SGHRS and CDR2 is YFSETQ.

This clone was observed a few times. V usage is TRBV10-1 and J usage is TRBJ1-6; D unresolved. Between the trimmed V and J ends, which lost 4 bases and 7 bases, there was a span of 11 bases. The CDR3 covers 14 residues. Germline-derived CDR1 and CDR2 are WNHNN and SYGVQD (reference sequence). DNA for the CDR3: TGCGCCAGCAGTGGGGGAGCTCGAAATTCACCCCTCCACTTT. Encoded protein: CASSGGARNSPLHF.

V and J are TRBV7-2 and TRBJ2-5; 10 positions agree with TRBD1. V lost 5 bases to trimming and J lost 3 bases; unmatched junction nucleotides: 12. Germline CDR1 and CDR2: SGHTA and FQGNSA. This CDR3 region has 17 residues. The CDR3 sequence: CASSTGQGRFVEETQYF. CDR3 sequence (DNA): TGTGCCAGCAGCACGGGACAGGGGAGGTTCGTAGAAGAGACCCAGTACTTC.

This rearrangement joins TRBV30 to TRBJ2-5; D perhaps matches TRBD1 (6 bases). The J call could be wrong; TRBJ2-7 is a better fit for the DNA end. Per germline, CDR1 GTSNPN and CDR2 SVGIG (reference sequence). This CDR3 has 14 amino acids. This CDR3 reads CAWTGTLSSYEQYF. The CDR3 nucleotides are TGTGCCTGGACCGGGACACTCTCTTCCTACGAGCAGTACTTC.